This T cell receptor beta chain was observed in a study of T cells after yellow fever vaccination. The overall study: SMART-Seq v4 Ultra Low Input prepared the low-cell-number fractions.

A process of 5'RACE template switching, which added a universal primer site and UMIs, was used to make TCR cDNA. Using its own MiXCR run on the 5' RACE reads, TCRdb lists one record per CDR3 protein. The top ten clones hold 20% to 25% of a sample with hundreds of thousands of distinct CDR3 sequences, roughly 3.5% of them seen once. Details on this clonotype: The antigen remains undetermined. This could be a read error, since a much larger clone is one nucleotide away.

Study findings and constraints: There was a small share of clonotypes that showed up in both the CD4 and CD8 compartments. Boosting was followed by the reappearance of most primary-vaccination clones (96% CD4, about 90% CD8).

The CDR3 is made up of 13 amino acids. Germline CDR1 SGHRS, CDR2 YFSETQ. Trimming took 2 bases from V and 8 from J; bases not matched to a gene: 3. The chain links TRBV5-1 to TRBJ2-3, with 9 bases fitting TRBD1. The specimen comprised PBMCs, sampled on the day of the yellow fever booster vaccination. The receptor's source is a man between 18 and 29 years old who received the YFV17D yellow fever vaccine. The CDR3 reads CASSFQGQGTQYF. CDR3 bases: TGCGCCAGCAGCTTTCAGGGACAGGGTACGCAGTATTTT.